This T cell receptor (beta chain) was obtained from a study of blood T cell repertoires in COVID-19. TCRdb's copy holds only in-frame clones and misses some; the assay was immunoSEQ multiplex PCR. Among around 360,000 clones, more than 75% were seen once, and the ten largest hold about 9.4%. V shed 7 bases and J 3 bases; nucleotides not matched to a gene: 6. Germline CDR1 MNHEY, CDR2 SMNVEV (reference sequence). The CDR3 totals 13 residues. The chain recombines TRBV27 with TRBJ2-7, with TRBD2 matching over 7 bases. Specimen: peripheral blood. The sequence derives from a woman under 40 with COVID-19, enrolled during active disease. The CDR3 loop is CASKSGIDYEQYF. CDR3 sequence (DNA): TGTGCCAGCAAGAGCGGGATTGACTACGAGCAGTACTTC.